Listed below are T cell receptor beta chains from one sample, sequenced in a study of CD8 T cells in ankylosing spondylitis. One entry per CDR3 protein results from TCRdb running MiXCR on the 5' RACE reads. The table has some 150,000 distinct CDR3 sequences, about 42% seen once; the top ten hold 13% to 15%. The material sequenced was synovial fluid, either unsorted or a sorted T cell fraction (not recorded which). These receptors were collected from a male donor with ankylosing spondylitis. CDR3s include the opening cysteine and the closing phenylalanine or tryptophan. The order of the fields is J gene, V gene, clone size, D gene, CDR3 DNA, CDR3 protein. A D gene is named only where the DNA matches it firmly. Clone size is shown for a subset of rows, as once, few, many or a class of expanded clone.

j_call: TRBJ1-5; v_call: TRBV28; clone_size: NA; d_call: NA; cdr3_nt: TGTGCCAGCAGTCCGGAGGGGATGCAGCCCCAGCATTTT; cdr3_aa: CASSPEGMQPQHF
j_call: TRBJ2-4; v_call: TRBV12-3/TRBV12-4; clone_size: NA; d_call: NA; cdr3_nt: TGTGCCAGCAGCCCCGGGTCCCAAGATTTTCAGTACTTC; cdr3_aa: CASSPGSQDFQYF
j_call: TRBJ2-5; v_call: TRBV20-1; clone_size: NA; d_call: NA; cdr3_nt: TGCAGTGCTAGGGTATGGGGCACACCGGAGACCCAGTACTTC; cdr3_aa: CSARVWGTPETQYF
j_call: TRBJ1-6; v_call: TRBV5-6; clone_size: NA; d_call: NA; cdr3_nt: TGTGCCAGCAGCTTGTGGAATTCACCCCTCCACTTT; cdr3_aa: CASSLWNSPLHF
j_call: TRBJ2-7; v_call: TRBV7-8; clone_size: NA; d_call: NA; cdr3_nt: TGTGCCAGCAGCTTAGATGGGTTCCTCTTCACCTACGAGCAGTACTTC; cdr3_aa: CASSLDGFLFTYEQYF
j_call: TRBJ1-2; v_call: TRBV12-3/TRBV12-4; clone_size: NA; d_call: NA; cdr3_nt: TGTGCCAGCAGTTACCTCGGGCCTCAGGGCTATGGCTACACCTTC; cdr3_aa: CASSYLGPQGYGYTF
j_call: TRBJ2-2; v_call: TRBV7-9; clone_size: many; d_call: NA; cdr3_nt: TGTGCCAGCAGCGTTAGCGTAACCGGGGAGCTGTTTTTT; cdr3_aa: CASSVSVTGELFF
j_call: TRBJ1-4; v_call: TRBV7-6; clone_size: NA; d_call: NA; cdr3_nt: TGTGCCAGCAGCCCGCACCGACAAGCCTATGAAAAACTGTTTTTT; cdr3_aa: CASSPHRQAYEKLFF
j_call: TRBJ2-5; v_call: TRBV4-3; clone_size: few; d_call: NA; cdr3_nt: TGCGCCAGCAGCCAAGATTCGACTTTGGGAGAGACCCAGTACTTC; cdr3_aa: CASSQDSTLGETQYF
j_call: TRBJ2-7; v_call: TRBV12-3/TRBV12-4; clone_size: few; d_call: TRBD2; cdr3_nt: TGTGCCAGCAGCATGCGGGGGGGACAGTCCCGTTACGAGCAGTACTTC; cdr3_aa: CASSMRGGQSRYEQYF
j_call: TRBJ2-1; v_call: TRBV11-2; clone_size: NA; d_call: NA; cdr3_nt: TGTGCCAGCGGACCCCGGGGGCAAGCCTACAATGAGCAGTTCTTC; cdr3_aa: CASGPRGQAYNEQFF
j_call: TRBJ2-1; v_call: TRBV12-3/TRBV12-4; clone_size: NA; d_call: NA; cdr3_nt: TGTGCCAGCACACATGGTTACAATGAGCAGTTCTTC; cdr3_aa: CASTHGYNEQFF
j_call: TRBJ2-2; v_call: TRBV12-3/TRBV12-4; clone_size: many; d_call: NA; cdr3_nt: TGTGCCAGCAGTTTAGCGACCACCTGGCCCGTTGGGGAGCTGTTTTTT; cdr3_aa: CASSLATTWPVGELFF
j_call: TRBJ1-1; v_call: TRBV15; clone_size: few; d_call: NA; cdr3_nt: TGTGCCACCAGCAGAGATTGGGAGGGCAGGTTTGGCACTGAAGCTTTCTTT; cdr3_aa: CATSRDWEGRFGTEAFF
j_call: TRBJ2-7; v_call: TRBV29-1; clone_size: NA; d_call: NA; cdr3_nt: TGCAGCGCTAGCGACAGGTTCTCCTACGAGCAGTACTTC; cdr3_aa: CSASDRFSYEQYF
j_call: TRBJ2-3; v_call: TRBV10-3; clone_size: NA; d_call: NA; cdr3_nt: TGTGCCATCAAGGCCTGGCGAGGCACAGATACGCAGTATTTT; cdr3_aa: CAIKAWRGTDTQYF